The T cell receptor (beta chain) under discussion was sequenced for a study of cytomegalovirus exposure and HLA in healthy donors (dated by TCRdb to 2016 to 2017). Some background on the complete study: An earlier analysis of approximately 640 of the donors reported 250 to 300 Gb of sequence data and 117 million unique TCR beta sequences from about 200 million T cells. The study profiled the T cell repertoires of hundreds of subjects by immunosequencing and related them to cytomegalovirus serostatus. Besides the first cohort of approximately 710 subjects, a separate validation cohort made up of roughly 130 different subjects was used. A later genetic analysis used genome-wide SNP genotypes for about three fifths of the 666 donors, treating that subset as a discovery cohort. Of the 300 to 450 genotyped donors, 65% to 90% were placed in the genetic ancestry cluster associated with self-reported Caucasian donors. Donor age, sex, ethnicity and CMV serostatus were compiled together with the repertoire data. To predict cytomegalovirus infection status, the study combined high-throughput TCR immunosequencing, statistical association of individual TCRs with disease status, and machine learning. HLA typing covered class I and class II loci at four-digit resolution. The number of typed donors differed by locus: roughly 629-640 for A, B, C, DRB1 and DQB1; 500 to 550 for DQA1; around 610 for DPA1; and about 450 for DPB1. The study aimed to test whether cataloging public T cell receptors could reveal signatures of past pathogen exposure. All discovery cohort repertoires had been generated on a single sequencing platform. The later analysis used no new phenotypic data to find candidate immune exposures, relying instead on TCR beta sequences and their occurrence across donors. Around 330 gigabases of sequencing data and 75 million to 85 million unique TCR sequences made up an early release that covered approximately 700 HLA-typed donors. To decide whether each TCR beta V gene segment behaved as functional or pseudogenic, an earlier analysis of over 500 of the donors relied on high-throughput TCR beta sequencing. A later analysis re-analyzed previously published TCR beta repertoires from 500 to 700 donors and added high-resolution HLA genotyping to study TCR occurrence patterns. Among 300 to 450 genotyped donors of the cohort, an average of around 240,000 unique TCR beta nucleotide sequences were sequenced per donor, around 20% of them non-productive. About five DR-DQ haplotypes were handled as single units for association and clustering, since linkage in the cohort was strong.

Summary of the overall study and its limitations: In a later analysis, around 17,000 TCR beta sequences were associated with specific HLA alleles at a false discovery rate of 0.05. In both the original and validation cohorts, the classifier was reported to diagnose cytomegalovirus status with high specificity and sensitivity. The study gave a list of about 160 TCR beta chains associated with cytomegalovirus. When HLA alleles, especially DR and DQ, strongly co-occurred, TCR associations were difficult to assign to individual alleles. A further reported finding was that TCR beta sequences accurately predicted the HLA-A and HLA-B alleles for most subjects in the first cohort. A later analysis found that most CMV-associated TCR beta chains appeared HLA-restricted, with HLA associations seemingly driven largely by CMV exposure. The earlier analysis of 587 of the donors excluded approximately 15 rarely observed V segments, including chromosome 9 orphons, because counts were too low. In an earlier analysis of some 550 of the donors, most TCR beta V segments were observed in productive rearrangements about 87% or about 30% of the time, broadly matching IMGT annotations. Linkage disequilibrium might explain the correlated functional status among segregating V segments, but an unknown experimental factor could not be excluded. An association between a missense DCLRE1C variant and V-gene and J-gene trimming of TCR beta chains was found in a later genetic analysis and replicated in an independent cohort. A later genetic analysis reported fewer N-insertions in productive TCRs among donors in an Asian-associated ancestry cluster than the roughly 650-donor mean. The cohort was sequenced for TCR beta chains only, and without alpha or paired-chain data the features that could be detected were limited. Compared with equally common non-associated chains, HLA-associated TCR beta chains in a later analysis were more clonally expanded and had lower generation probabilities. A few of the identified cytomegalovirus-associated TCR beta chains were confirmed in vitro to be specific for cytomegalovirus antigens. Some IMGT-functional V segments, including TRBV6-2 and TRBV6-3, could not be told apart with the 87-base-pair reads, so those segments were excluded. According to a later analysis, parvovirus B19, influenza, CMV and Epstein-Barr virus appeared linked to several top co-occurrence clusters. It was suggested by the authors that the approach could potentially be generalized to other disease states and immunological phenotypes. Most TCR sequences were seen in very few donors, while some public TCRs were found in many individuals. HLA typing was unavailable for some donors at each locus, so association tests used only the typed subset. According to a later analysis, TCR association rates differed among HLA loci, with DRB1 alleles showing the most associated TCRs and HLA-C alleles showing the fewest. The presence/absence analyses assumed that sequencing depth was roughly uniform across donors, and that assumption may not be true. A cluster of highly shared sequence variants was judged likely to be a technical artifact of the sequencing pipeline. Immune exposure information for the cohort was limited to CMV serostatus.

CDR1 and CDR2 are drawn from the germline V gene: SGHVS, FNYEAQ. Trimming costs V 5 bases and J 10 bases, and their ends lie 15 bases apart. The CDR3 has 13 amino acids, counting the end cysteine and phenylalanine. Of the read, only the CDR3 DNA is kept; its 39 bases are in frame from base 1. Library method: the immunoSEQ multiplex PCR assay. A mixture of 60 forward primers for TCR Vbeta segments and 13 reverse primers for TCR Jbeta segments was used in the multiplex PCR. The CDR3 region of rearranged TCR beta genes was amplified from genomic DNA with a multiplex PCR assay. Amplified TCR beta libraries were sequenced as 87-base-pair reads on the Illumina HiSeq System. The original pipeline was this. Across the 700 or so repertoires, a later analysis counted 75 million to 90 million unique TCR beta chains, roughly 11 million of which were shared by at least two donors. Raw reads were error-corrected and collapsed into unique sequences with a nearest-neighbor algorithm that merged closely related sequences to remove PCR and sequencing errors. To assign V, D and J gene segments, CDR3 sequences were aligned to IMGT reference sequences. For a sequence to be retained, a match of at least six nucleotides to both a V gene segment and a J gene segment was required. Rearrangements were called productive when the CDR3 lacked stop codons and stayed in frame with V and J; all others were non-productive. CDR3 was defined by IMGT convention, running from the second conserved V-encoded cysteine to the conserved J-encoded phenylalanine. Sequences without an unambiguous match to a single V gene segment were excluded from the earlier analysis of 500 to 700 of the donors. An earlier analysis of approximately 590 of the donors classified V segments as functional when productive rearrangements were above 56.7% and as segregating when the standard deviation between donors was above 5%. A statistical classification framework was developed to diagnose cytomegalovirus status using the catalog of TCR beta chain sequences. V and J gene assignment, in a later analysis, came from comparing TCR nucleotide sequences with IMGT/GENE-DB human TR gene sequences. Using the TCRdist pipeline, a later analysis assigned CDR3 sequences along with most-parsimonious VDJ recombination scenarios. In a later analysis, each TCR beta chain was defined by its CDR3 amino acid sequence together with its V-gene family, and reads lacking a unique V-gene family were excluded. A later analysis removed 450 to 600 highly shared, low-generation-probability nucleotide sequences to deal with suspected cross-contamination and a sequencing artifact. For each public chain, a later analysis derived a clonal expansion index from normalized ranks of inferred template counts within each repertoire. In a later analysis, generation probabilities were computed with a VDJ recombination model fitted to out-of-frame rearrangements, and the resulting probabilities were checked against IGoR. In a later analysis, TCR-TCR, TCR-HLA and TCR-CMV co-occurrence was scored with hypergeometric tests, and a repertoire-size bias correction was applied to TCR pairs. False discovery rates were estimated in a later analysis by permuting HLA or CMV assignments 20 times. A later analysis grouped co-occurring TCRs with DBSCAN, adding TCRdist sequence similarity when clustering within HLA-allele-positive subsets. Co-occurrence clustering excluded repertoires with fewer than 30,000 or more than 120,000 public chains, plus five with anomalous nucleotide sharing. TCRdb carries this immuneACCESS record with in-frame sequences only. Its versions omit some clonotypes, under half of them owing to an unresolved V gene in the studies checked, with the rest unexplained. The DNA was the basis for D and trimming; V, J and clone size are from that table. Here the sample has some 85,000 clones; 76% occur a single time. Just over 1.4% of the sample lies in the top ten.

The cohort comprised 670 or so healthy bone marrow donors. Cohort members were all nominally healthy when sampled, although unrecorded immune exposures were likely present. The donor was CMV seronegative and belonged to the group of 352 seronegative cohort members. A peripheral blood sample was provided by each donor, and peripheral blood mononuclear cells were used for TCR beta sequencing. Genomic DNA was extracted from the blood cell samples with the Qiagen DNeasy Blood Extraction Kit. For this clone: What antigen it recognizes has not been identified. Per-nucleotide qualities are absent, and no much larger clonotype sits a single base away.

Sequences were obtained from PBMCs. This clonotype originated in a male donor in good health and CMV-seronegative. The V and J genes are TRBV7-6 and TRBJ2-1; TRBD1 is a weak D gene call, 6 bases matching. The DNA is as follows: TGTGCCAGCAGCCCGGACAGTCATACAGAGCAGTTCTTC. Its coded protein is CASSPDSHTEQFF.